This TCR beta chain was observed in a study of blood T cell repertoires in COVID-19. Study-wide background: Acute and convalescent COVID-19 samples came from the United States, Italy and Spain. From T cells, B-cell-depleted T cells, or PBMCs came the material, which was cDNA or gDNA.

The authors' processing: For nucleated cells, counts were estimated from reference gene primer amplification. This table comes from immunoSEQ multiplex PCR, and its TCRdb copy is limited to in-frame clones, with some not included. V, J and clone size were drawn from that table, and D and trimming were deduced from the DNA. The sample holds fewer than 90,000 clones; less than 85% are singletons and the top ten take about a fifth. Sequences were obtained from peripheral blood. The TCR sequence derives from a woman at least 80 years old with acute or convalescent COVID-19.

The CDR3 region has the DNA TGCGCCAGCAGCCAAATCAGGGGCAGGTACGAGCAGTACTTC. Residues: CASSQIRGRYEQYF. The rearrangement joins TRBV4-1 to TRBJ2-7, with a possible D match to TRBD1 (6 bases). The V end was cut by 2 bases, the J end by 4 bases, with 12 bases between. The CDR3 contains 14 residues. Germline V CDR1 and CDR2: MGHRA, YSYEKL.